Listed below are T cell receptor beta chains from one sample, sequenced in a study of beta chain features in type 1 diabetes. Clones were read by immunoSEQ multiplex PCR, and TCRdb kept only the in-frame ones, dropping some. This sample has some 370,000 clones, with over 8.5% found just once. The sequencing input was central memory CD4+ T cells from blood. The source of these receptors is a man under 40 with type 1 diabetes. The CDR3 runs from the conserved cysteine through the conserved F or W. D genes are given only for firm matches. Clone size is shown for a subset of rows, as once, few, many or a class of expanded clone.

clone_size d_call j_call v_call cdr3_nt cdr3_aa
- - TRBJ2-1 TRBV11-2 TGTGCCAGCAGGACCTCCGGCGTGGATAATGAGCAGTTCTTC CASRTSGVDNEQFF
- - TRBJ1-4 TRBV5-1 TGCGCCAGCAGCTTGGAAGCGTTGGATGATGAAAAACTGTTTTTT CASSLEALDDEKLFF
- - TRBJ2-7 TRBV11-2 TGTGCCAGCAGCTCCTTGAAGCGGCAGGGAGGACACGAGCAGTACTTC CASSSLKRQGGHEQYF
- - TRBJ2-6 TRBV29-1 TGCAGCGCCGATTCTTTTGGCTCTGGGGCCAACGTCCTGACTTTC CSADSFGSGANVLTF
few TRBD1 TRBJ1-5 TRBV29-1 TGCAGCGTTGCAGGGGGCTCTACTAGCAATCAGCCCCAGCATTTT CSVAGGSTSNQPQHF
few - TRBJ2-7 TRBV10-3 TGTGCCATCAGTGGACTAGAGCCCTACGAGCAGTACTTC CAISGLEPYEQYF
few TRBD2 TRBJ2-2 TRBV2 TGTGCCAGCAGTTACCGCGCGGCGGGAGGTGTCGGGGAGCTGTTTTTT CASSYRAAGGVGELFF
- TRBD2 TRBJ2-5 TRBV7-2 TGTGCCAGCAGCTTAGACCGCTCCCTAGCGGGAGGAGAGACCCAGTACTTC CASSLDRSLAGGETQYF
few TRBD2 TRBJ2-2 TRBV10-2 TGCGCCAGCAAAAGACTAGCGGCAAACACCGGGGAGCTGTTTTTT CASKRLAANTGELFF
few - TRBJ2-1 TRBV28 TGTGCCAGCACTACGGTCTCCTACAATGAGCAGTTCTTC CASTTVSYNEQFF
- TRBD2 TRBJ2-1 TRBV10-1 TGCGCCAGCAGTGAGACCAGCGGGGGAGCTGTCAATGAGCAGTTCTTC CASSETSGGAVNEQFF
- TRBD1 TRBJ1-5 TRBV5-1 TGCGCCAGCAGCTCAGAGGGGGCGGGTCAGCCCCAGCATTTT CASSSEGAGQPQHF
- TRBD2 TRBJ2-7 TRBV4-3 TGCGCCAGCAGCCTACAGCGGGATTACGAGCAGTACTTC CASSLQRDYEQYF
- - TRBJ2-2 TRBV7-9 TGTGCCAGCAGCGCCCGGGTCTCCGAGGCCGGGGAGCTGTTTTTT CASSARVSEAGELFF
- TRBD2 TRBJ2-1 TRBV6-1 TGTGCCAGCAGTCGAGGGACTAGCGGCTACAATGAGCAGTTCTTC CASSRGTSGYNEQFF
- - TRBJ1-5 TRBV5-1 TGCGCCAGCAGCTTTGGGCCCCATATTAATCAGCCCCAGCATTTT CASSFGPHINQPQHF
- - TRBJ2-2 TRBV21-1 TGTGCCAGCAGCAAGGGGCGGGAGGTACGCACCGGGGAGCTGTTTTTT CASSKGREVRTGELFF
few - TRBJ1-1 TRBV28 TGTGCCAGCAGTCAGGTCCAGAACACTGAAGCTTTCTTT CASSQVQNTEAFF
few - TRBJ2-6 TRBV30 TGTGCCTGGAGTCCGGCGGGTCGATCCCCAGTAGGGAGGACCAACGTCCTGACTTTC CAWSPAGRSPVGRTNVLTF
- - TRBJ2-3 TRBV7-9 TGTGCCAGCAGCTTGGGGCCAGTTTGGGATACGCAGTATTTT CASSLGPVWDTQYF
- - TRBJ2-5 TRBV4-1 TGCGCCAGCAGCCAAACCACCGGAGGGGGCGCGATAAAGACCCAGTACTTC CASSQTTGGGAIKTQYF